A single sample gave rise to the 27 T cell receptor beta chains below, sequenced in a study of shared T cell receptors in the human thymus. The assay was immunoSEQ multiplex PCR, and TCRdb's table has in-frame clones only and misses some. This table holds hundreds of thousands of clones, more than 75% found once. The sample also formed part of further work on human thymus T cells.

The sequencing sample was made of thymocytes. These receptors all stem from a boy younger than two with a congenital heart defect.

This sequence joins TRBV6-1 and TRBJ2-7; D possibly corresponds to TRBD1 (6 bases). The CDR3 length is 15 residues. CDR1 and CDR2 (germline): MNHNS, SASEGT. V gave up 0 bases and J gave up 4 bases, with 13 bases separating them. The CDR3 nucleotides are TGTGCCAGCAGTGAAGCGATTCAAGGGGGTTACGAGCAGTACTTC. Translated: CASSEAIQGGYEQYF.

The genes are TRBV7-2 and TRBJ2-7; D not resolved. The V end was cut by 1 base, the J end by 3 bases, with 10 bases between. There are 14 residues in the CDR3. Germline-derived CDR1 and CDR2 are SGHTA and FQGNSA. CDR3 sequence reads: CASSLVVPSYEQYF. CDR3 bases: TGTGCCAGCAGCTTAGTGGTGCCCAGCTACGAGCAGTACTTC.

V and J are TRBV5-6 and TRBJ1-3; no clear D. The V end was cut by 4 bases, the J end by 0 bases, with 11 bases between. The CDR3 is 15 amino acids. Per the germline V gene, CDR1 is SGHDT and CDR2 is YYEEEE. In nucleotides, the CDR3 is TGTGCCAGCAGCCCCATCGGGTACTCTGGAAACACCATATATTTT. This translates into CASSPIGYSGNTIYF.

The chain combines TRBV7-6 with TRBJ2-7; 11 nucleotides line up with TRBD2. From germline, CDR1 is SGHVS and CDR2 FNYEAQ. The J segment lost 3 bases and the V segment lost 6 bases, leaving 13 bases of the junction unmatched. This CDR3 has 17 residues. CDR3 bases: TGTGCCAGCAGTCCTACCCGCCGACTAGCGGGGAACTACGAGCAGTACTTC. Translation gives CASSPTRRLAGNYEQYF.

The V and J genes are TRBV5-1 and TRBJ2-4; D uncertain. V shed 1 base and J shed 1 base, with 12 bases lying between them. Germline assignment: CDR1 SGHRS and CDR2 YFSETQ. The CDR3 has 16 residues. Here the CDR3 DNA reads TGCGCCAGCAGCTTGACCCCTCTGCGGGCCAAAAACATTCAGTACTTC. This gives the protein CASSLTPLRAKNIQYF.

The chain uses TRBV28 and TRBJ2-3; 7 bases are shared with TRBD2. This CDR3 is 15 amino acids long. Unmatched junction bases numbered 6, after V lost 3 bases and J lost 3 bases. The germline CDR1 and CDR2 sequences are MDHEN and SYDVKM. DNA of the CDR3: TGTGCCAGCAGTTTCCGGGGGGAGAGAACAGATACGCAGTATTTT. Protein: CASSFRGERTDTQYF.

The rearrangement links TRBV25-1 to TRBJ1-2; tentatively, D is TRBD1 (5 bases). The CDR3 consists of 13 residues. Germline values: CDR1 MGHDK, CDR2 SYGVNS. Trimming cost V 3 bases and J 14 bases, with 19 bases left between them. CDR3 DNA: TGTGCCAGCAGTGACGCGGGGGTCACCCGGATAACCTTC. This encodes CASSDAGVTRITF.

J is TRBJ1-2 and V is TRBV5-5; 9 bases are shared with TRBD1. Germline-derived CDR1 and CDR2 are SGHKS and YYEKEE (reference sequence). This CDR3 is built from 13 residues. The V and J ends lost 4 bases and 7 bases, in that order; junction bases with no gene match: 5. The CDR3, as DNA: TGTGCCAGCAGCCCAACGACAGGGGGTGGCTACACCTTC. This sequence encodes CASSPTTGGGYTF.

V and J are TRBV10-1 and TRBJ2-2; 8 bases agree with TRBD1. CDR1 is WNHNN, CDR2 SYGVQD, per germline (reference sequence). The V and J ends lost 5 bases and 13 bases, in that order; junction bases with no gene match: 15. This CDR3 has 15 amino acids. CDR3 in amino acids: CASSSGTGDPFALFF. The CDR3 coding sequence is TGCGCCAGCAGTTCCGGGACAGGCGACCCTTTCGCGCTGTTTTTT.

This sequence joins TRBV5-4 and TRBJ1-1; 8 bases align to TRBD1. The germline gives CDR1 SGHNT, CDR2 YYREEE (reference sequence). The J segment lost 2 bases and the V segment lost 0 bases, leaving 9 bases of the junction unmatched. The CDR3 contains 17 residues. CDR3 bases: TGTGCCAGCAGCTTGGACGACAGGGGACTGCCAAACACTGAAGCTTTCTTT. The encoded protein is CASSLDDRGLPNTEAFF.

The rearrangement links TRBV27 to TRBJ2-2; 7 bases align to TRBD1. This CDR3 has 15 residues. Germline CDR1 is MNHEY and CDR2 is SMNVEV (reference sequence). Losses at the gene ends were 2 bases for V and 4 bases for J; bases not matched to a gene: 4. This CDR3 reads CASSLEGAGTGELFF. The CDR3 DNA is TGTGCCAGCAGTTTAGAGGGGGCCGGCACCGGGGAGCTGTTTTTT.

This chain links TRBV19 with TRBJ1-1; D not resolved. The V end was cut by 2 bases, the J end by 3 bases, with 13 bases between. The CDR3 loop spans 15 amino acids. Per the germline V gene, CDR1 is LNHDA and CDR2 is SQIVND (reference sequence). DNA of the CDR3: TGTGCCAGTAGTATAAGCAAGGGAGGGTACACTGAAGCTTTCTTT. Protein product: CASSISKGGYTEAFF.

In this sample, this clone turned up a few times. The CDR3 DNA reads as TGTGCCAGCTCACTAGCGGACTCCTACAATGAGCAGTTCTTC. This encodes CASSLADSYNEQFF. The chain uses TRBV18 and TRBJ2-1; tentative D call: TRBD2 (6 bases). The CDR3 is made up of 14 amino acids. Germline-derived CDR1 and CDR2 are KGHSH and LQKENI. The V gene lost 4 bases and the J gene lost 0 bases, with 7 bases spanning the gap.

The chain links TRBV5-1 to TRBJ2-5, with 10 bases aligning to TRBD1. The V and J ends lost 4 bases and 2 bases, in that order; junction bases with no gene match: 11. Germline V gene sequence: CDR1 SGHRS, CDR2 YFSETQ. The CDR3 contains 17 residues. CDR3 residues: CASSNPPGQGRQETQYF. The CDR3 DNA reads as TGCGCCAGCAGCAACCCTCCGGGACAGGGGCGTCAAGAGACCCAGTACTTC.

This clone was counted once. The rearrangement links TRBV19 to TRBJ2-3, with D possibly TRBD1 on 5 matching bases. This CDR3 region has 13 residues. From germline, CDR1 is LNHDA and CDR2 SQIVND (reference sequence). Trimming removed 4 bases from V and 8 bases from J, with 13 bases in between. The CDR3: CASSRAGFGTQYF. CDR3 bases: TGTGCCAGTAGTAGGGCAGGGTTCGGTACGCAGTATTTT.

The gene calls are TRBV15 and TRBJ1-1, with D possibly matching TRBD1 (6 bases). The CDR3 contains 19 residues. The V end lost 3 bases, the J end lost 4 bases, and 27 bases lay between the germline ends. The germline gives CDR1 LNHNV, CDR2 YYDKDF (reference sequence). CDR3: CATSRSLTKIRGGSTEAFF. The CDR3 DNA reads as TGTGCCACCAGCAGGTCCCTGACGAAGATCAGGGGCGGTAGCACTGAAGCTTTCTTT.

This clone was seen once. The chain employs TRBV9 and TRBJ1-2; 7 nucleotides match TRBD1. Germline CDR1 and CDR2: SGDLS and YYNGEE. J was trimmed by 8 bases and V by 3 bases; bases with no gene match: 4. This CDR3 spans 12 amino acids. CDR3 coding DNA: TGTGCCAGCAGCGCATACAGGGGCGGCTACACCTTC. Its protein product is CASSAYRGGYTF.

The V gene is TRBV6-6, the J gene TRBJ1-2; no firm D call. CDR1 MNHNY and CDR2 SVGAGI come from the germline V gene (reference sequence). This CDR3 is built from 14 residues. V was trimmed by 0 bases and J by 6 bases, leaving 11 bases between them. CDR3 region: CASSYSRTGDGYTF. For the CDR3, the DNA is TGTGCCAGCAGTTACTCTCGCACCGGGGATGGCTACACCTTC.

The chain joins TRBV7-9 to TRBJ1-3; no clear D. Germline lookup yields CDR1 SEHNR and CDR2 FQNEAQ (reference sequence). V was shortened by 1 base and J by 0 bases, with 13 bases between the two germline ends. The CDR3 extends over 17 amino acids. The CDR3 region is CASSLGGAFFSGNTIYF. The CDR3 region has the DNA TGTGCCAGCAGCTTAGGGGGAGCTTTTTTCTCTGGAAACACCATATATTTT.

The chain employs TRBV5-1 and TRBJ1-1, with D unclear. This CDR3 spans 14 amino acids. Germline V gives CDR1 SGHRS, CDR2 YFSETQ. V was trimmed by 1 base and J by 4 bases, leaving 11 bases between them. CDR3 sequence (DNA): TGCGCCAGCAGCTTGTCGCTTTACAGCACTGAAGCTTTCTTT. Translating it yields CASSLSLYSTEAFF.

This rearrangement joins TRBV7-3 to TRBJ2-7; a weak D match, TRBD1 (5 bases). Germline CDR1 SGHTA, CDR2 FQGTGA. The germline V and J ends were trimmed by 5 bases and 2 bases, with 16 bases remaining between them. CDR3 size: 15 residues. The CDR3 DNA reads as TGTGCCAGCAGCCAACGACAGCCACCCACCTACGAGCAGTACTTC. Amino acids: CASSQRQPPTYEQYF.

This clone has only a few counts. V gene TRBV5-4 combines with J gene TRBJ2-7; the match to TRBD2 covers 8 bases. Unmatched junction bases numbered 26, after V lost 4 bases and J lost 5 bases. Germline CDR1 SGHNT, CDR2 YYREEE (reference sequence). The CDR3 loop spans 20 amino acids. The CDR3 loop is CASSPQQYREGRDSGDEQYF. The DNA for the CDR3 is TGTGCCAGCAGCCCTCAGCAGTATAGGGAGGGCAGGGATAGCGGGGACGAGCAGTACTTC.

This rearrangement joins TRBV5-6 to TRBJ2-7; the D is unclear. Germline CDR1 SGHDT, CDR2 YYEEEE. Trimming shortened V by 2 bases and J by 1 base, and 10 bases separated the two germline ends. The CDR3 sequence is 14 residues long. CDR3 coding DNA: TGTGCCAGCAGCTTTGGGTCTAGATCCTACGAGCAGTACTTC. Its translation: CASSFGSRSYEQYF.

The rearrangement joins TRBV4-1 to TRBJ1-2, with 10 bases identical to TRBD1. Germline V gene sequence: CDR1 MGHRA, CDR2 YSYEKL. The CDR3 contains 17 residues. J lost 7 bases, V lost 0 bases, and 11 bases had no gene match. CDR3 bases: TGCGCCAGCAGCCAAGAAGATTGGACAGGGGGAAGGGGTGGCTACACCTTC. The encoded protein is CASSQEDWTGGRGGYTF.

The rearrangement joins TRBV7-7 to TRBJ1-1; 10 positions agree with TRBD1. Germline loops: CDR1 SSHAT, CDR2 FNYEAQ (reference sequence). The CDR3 is 16 amino acids. V lost 5 bases to trimming and J lost 0 bases; unmatched junction nucleotides: 6. This chain's CDR3 is CASSPTGGLVNTEAFF. CDR3 bases: TGTGCCAGCAGCCCGACAGGGGGCTTAGTGAACACTGAAGCTTTCTTT.

The V and J genes are TRBV5-1 and TRBJ2-5, with 9 bases matching TRBD2. Per the germline V gene, CDR1 is SGHRS and CDR2 is YFSETQ. This CDR3 is built from 15 residues. The junction had 6 bases not matched to a gene; V was cut back by 2 bases and J by 4 bases. The CDR3 spells CASSFAGGPGETQYF. The CDR3 DNA is TGCGCCAGCAGCTTCGCGGGGGGGCCAGGAGAGACCCAGTACTTC. Full variable domain (missing parts from reference TRBV5-1 and TRBJ2-5): KAGVTQTPRYLIKTRGQQVTLSCSPISGHRSVSWYQQTPGQGLQFLFEYFSETQRNKGNFPGRFSGRQFSNSRSEMNVSTLELGDSALYLCASSFAGGPGETQYFGPGTRLLVL.

The genes are TRBV27 and TRBJ1-4; 10 bases align to TRBD1. Trimming at V came to 3 bases and at J to 4 bases, leaving 8 bases not matched to a gene. Germline CDR1 MNHEY, CDR2 SMNVEV (reference sequence). The CDR3 is 17 amino acids. The CDR3: CASSFYRDRGLNEKLFF. CDR3 DNA sequence: TGTGCCAGCAGTTTTTACCGGGACAGGGGCCTTAATGAAAAACTGTTTTTT. The entire variable domain, with the rest obtained from reference TRBV27 and TRBJ1-4, is as follows: EAQVTQNPRYLITVTGKKLTVTCSQNMNHEYMSWYRQDPGLGLRQIYYSMNVEVTDKGDVPEGYKVSRKEKRNFPLILESPSPNQTSLYFCASSFYRDRGLNEKLFFGSGTQLSVL.